One T cell receptor beta chain is described in this entry. Its antigen is currently not known. Base qualities are not provided; no much larger clone lies one nucleotide away. The time point label of this sample denotes: baseline before first vaccination. The vaccinee samples were drawn from two UK trials, COV001 and COV002, one of which was a single-blind randomized controlled phase 2/3 trial testing AZD1222 (ChAdOx1 nCoV-19) in healthy adults. For TCRbeta chain sequencing, PBMC samples from trial participants were taken at day 0 and at day 28 after the second dose. The CDR3 regions of human TCRbeta chains were analyzed by immunosequencing. The authors' pipeline ran thus. Repertoire TCRs were checked for matches against a reference library of SARS-CoV-2-specific TCRs that had been generated using the MIRA antigen-specificity platform. Breadth meant the fraction of unique TCRs that were SARS-CoV-2-associated, whereas depth meant the fraction of total T cells that were SARS-CoV-2-associated. Using the MIRA data, every spike-specific TCR was mapped to the spike region that the TCR reacted to and assigned to either a CD4 or a CD8 class. Log10-transformed breadth and depth values were compared by one-way ANOVA with Sidak's multiple comparisons tests. The table comes from immuneACCESS by way of TCRdb, which keeps in-frame sequences with V and J called. Part of the clones is missing from these tables; in studies checked, under half for an unresolved V gene and the rest for unknown reasons. V and J calls and clone size come straight from that table; D and trimming were deduced from the DNA. The sample records about 100,000 clones, 86% of which are singletons. The ten largest clones add up to about 5% of the sample.

Trimming takes 0 bases from V and 6 bases from J, and the germline ends sit 12 bases apart. Taken from the germline V gene, the CDR1 and CDR2 loops are SGDLS and YYNGEE. From its cysteine to its phenylalanine, the CDR3 spans 15 amino acids. The sequence is cut down to CDR3 DNA, 45 bases in frame from base 1. The data belong to a study of T cell responses to AZD1222 COVID-19 vaccine (dated by TCRdb to the early 2020s). Study-wide context: AZD1222 recipients with second doses at about 4 weeks or about 12 weeks were pooled, because spike-specific TCR depth and breadth did not differ between schedules. A total of more than 230 trial participants underwent TCR sequencing, of whom nearly 210 had received two doses of AZD1222 and about 25 had received two doses of the MenACWY control vaccine. Trial participants were enrolled by age into subgroups of 18-55, 56-69 and 70-plus years, and roughly 150, 30 and 60 TCR-sequenced participants, respectively, were included in these subgroups.

General study outcomes and caveats: Nearly half of unique spike-specific TCRs reportedly recognized epitopes outside regions mutated in the B.1.351 and B.1.1.7 variants. Conclusions about previously exposed vaccinees are limited because only six or seven AZD1222 recipients were SARS-CoV-2 seropositive at baseline. After two AZD1222 doses, both the breadth and the depth of spike-specific TCRs were significantly higher than at day 0 and than in MenACWY recipients. Participants were mostly white British and included more females than males, and it was suggested by the authors that clonal diversity may have been underestimated. The 56-69-year group was small, and its depth increase did not reach significance, likely because of low power. No day 14 peak-response samples were available, so repertoires were characterized only after the peak T cell response. The whole spike protein was spanned by vaccine-associated CD4 TCRs, and dominant responses were seen in regions 160-218 and 743-854.

The chain links TRBV9 with TRBJ2-2, with the D gene not confidently named. The TCR originated in an adult in good health. The source material was peripheral blood, sampled on day 0 of AZD1222 vaccination. CDR3 sequence: CASSVATVLSGELFF. The DNA sequence is as follows: TGTGCCAGCAGCGTAGCTACAGTATTGTCCGGGGAGCTGTTTTTT.